Each of the 9 T cell receptor beta chains below was sequenced from the same sample in a study of cytomegalovirus exposure and HLA in healthy donors. The PCR ran on 60 Vbeta and 13 Jbeta primers. Using immunoSEQ multiplex PCR, the repertoire was profiled, and TCRdb retains in-frame clones only, with some absent. Here the sample spans about 150,000 clones, roughly 65% being singletons. What was sequenced was PBMCs. The origin of the receptors is a man in his sixties in good health and CMV-seronegative.

The chain is built from TRBV19 and TRBJ1-2; weak D call: TRBD1 (5 bases). Germline V lookup: CDR1 LNHDA, CDR2 SQIVND (reference sequence). The length of the CDR3 is 19 residues. The germline V and J ends were trimmed by 2 bases and 6 bases, with 28 bases remaining between them. In DNA, the CDR3 is TGTGCCAGTAGTATATACGGAGGGCAGGTATCAATCGGGGGAGATGGCTACACCTTC. Translation gives CASSIYGGQVSIGGDGYTF.

In its sample, this clone was seen a few times. The rearrangement links TRBV28 to TRBJ2-7, with 8 bases that match TRBD1. The CDR3 sequence is 14 residues long. V dropped 8 bases and J dropped 3; count of bases not matched to a gene: 9. From germline, CDR1 is MDHEN and CDR2 SYDVKM. CDR3 in amino acids: CASPPGQGIYEQYF. As DNA, the CDR3 is TGTGCCAGCCCCCCCGGACAGGGTATCTACGAGCAGTACTTC.

In regard to this clone: This sample includes further DNA sequences coding for the same CDR3. The chain couples TRBV9 to TRBJ2-3; possibly TRBD1 for D (5 bases). This CDR3 comprises 15 residues. The ends were cut back, 0 bases at V and 3 bases at J, with 11 bases in the middle. From germline, CDR1 is SGDLS and CDR2 YYNGEE. This chain's CDR3 is CASSVEGAGTDTQYF. CDR3 nucleotide sequence: TGTGCCAGCAGCGTAGAAGGGGCCGGAACAGATACGCAGTATTTT.

This chain connects TRBV29-1 to TRBJ2-4, with TRBD2 matching 7 bases. This CDR3 contains 13 residues. The trim removed 5 bases at V and 0 bases at J, leaving 1 base unmatched. The germline CDR1 and CDR2 sequences are SQVTM and ANQGSEA. DNA for the CDR3: TGCAGCGTTCGCGGGAGAGCCAAAAACATTCAGTACTTC. It codes for CSVRGRAKNIQYF.

The V call is TRBV5-1, the J call TRBJ2-2; a weak D match, TRBD2 (6 bases). The CDR3 is made up of 15 amino acids. V was pared by 2 bases and J by 1 base, with 9 bases between. CDR1 is SGHRS and CDR2 is YFSETQ in the germline V gene. The CDR3 loop is CASSLTGVNTGELFF. CDR3 in DNA: TGCGCCAGCAGCTTAACGGGAGTGAACACCGGGGAGCTGTTTTTT.

This chain links TRBV6-6 with TRBJ1-1; the D gene is possibly TRBD1 (5 bases). Trimming removed 6 bases from V and 8 bases from J, with 13 bases in between. Per germline, CDR1 MNHNY and CDR2 SVGAGI (reference sequence). The CDR3 is made up of 12 amino acids. CDR3 amino acids: CASRGGVYEAFF. The CDR3 DNA follows: TGTGCCAGCAGGGGGGGAGTCTACGAAGCTTTCTTT.

This clone has just one count. The chain combines TRBV28 with TRBJ1-1; 9 bases map to TRBD1. This CDR3 has 15 residues. Per the germline V gene, CDR1 is MDHEN and CDR2 is SYDVKM. Unmatched junction bases numbered 9, after V lost 6 bases and J lost 4 bases. The CDR3 coding sequence is TGTGCCAGCAGAGGGGGGGACAGGGCGGCCACTGAAGCTTTCTTT. Translation: CASRGGDRAATEAFF.

The rearrangement joins TRBV5-1 to TRBJ2-3, with 7 bases that match TRBD2. This CDR3 region has 16 residues. Trimming cost V 4 bases and J 0 bases; bases outside gene matches: 8. Germline V gene lookup returns CDR1 SGHRS and CDR2 YFSETQ. CDR3 region: CASSGGLTRSTDTQYF. CDR3 in DNA: TGCGCCAGCAGCGGGGGACTAACCCGGAGCACAGATACGCAGTATTTT.

This clone was found a few times. The rearrangement uses TRBV30 and TRBJ2-7, with TRBD2 matching 9 bases. V was clipped by 0 bases and J by 4 bases; unmatched bases: 19. The CDR3 totals 19 residues. Germline CDR1 reads GTSNPN; CDR2 reads SVGIG (reference sequence). CDR3 sequence (DNA): TGTGCCTGGAGTGTCGAACATCCAGTACTAGCGGGCAGGTTATACGAGCAGTACTTC. Protein: CAWSVEHPVLAGRLYEQYF.